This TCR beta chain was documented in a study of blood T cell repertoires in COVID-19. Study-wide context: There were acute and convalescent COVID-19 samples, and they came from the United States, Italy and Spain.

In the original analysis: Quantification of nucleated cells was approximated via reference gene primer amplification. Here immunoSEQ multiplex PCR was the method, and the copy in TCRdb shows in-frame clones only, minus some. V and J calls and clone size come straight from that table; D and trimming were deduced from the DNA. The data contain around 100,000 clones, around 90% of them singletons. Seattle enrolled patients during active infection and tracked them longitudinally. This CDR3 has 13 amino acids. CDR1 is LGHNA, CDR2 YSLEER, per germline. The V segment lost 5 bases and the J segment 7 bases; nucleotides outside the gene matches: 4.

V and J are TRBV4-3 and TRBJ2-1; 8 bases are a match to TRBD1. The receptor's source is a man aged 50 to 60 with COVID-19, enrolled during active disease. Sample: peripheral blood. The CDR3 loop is CASSGQGGNEQFF. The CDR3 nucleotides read TGCGCCAGCAGCGGACAGGGCGGGAATGAGCAGTTCTTC.